This TCR beta chain comes out of a study of Ad26.COV2.S vaccination and SARS-CoV-2 variants. Study-level information: Trial arm assignment for the donor was COV1001 Ad26.COV2.S.

Germline trimming cut 4 bases from V and 5 bases from J; bases unmatched to any gene: 6. Per the germline V gene, CDR1 is SGHNT and CDR2 is YYREEE (reference sequence). This CDR3 is 15 amino acids long. TCRdb keeps only in-frame clones here, not all; method: immunoSEQ multiplex PCR. Of 350,000 to 500,000 clones listed, approximately 87% were seen once; the top ten hold 3.6%. The sample holds one count of this clone. Its antigen remains unknown. Regarding the study as a whole: In TCR breadth and depth analyses, total T cell responses may have been underestimated.

Regarding treatment: roughly 19 received Ad26.COV2.S at low or high dose, single or two shots; roughly five received placebo; per-sample allocation not given. Collection of samples fell on day 63 after the first vaccine or placebo injection. The donor's status was that of an adult aged 18-55 years in Boston. This sequence joins TRBV5-4 and TRBJ2-1; 10 bases line up with TRBD1. This receptor was obtained from a person between 18 and 59 years old who received the Ad26.COV2.S COVID-19 vaccine or a placebo. Sequenced material: peripheral blood, taken in a trial of Ad26.COV2.S vaccine versus placebo. This chain's CDR3 is CASSNRDRGHNEQFF. Written as DNA, the CDR3 is TGTGCCAGCAGCAACCGGGACAGGGGACACAATGAGCAGTTCTTC.